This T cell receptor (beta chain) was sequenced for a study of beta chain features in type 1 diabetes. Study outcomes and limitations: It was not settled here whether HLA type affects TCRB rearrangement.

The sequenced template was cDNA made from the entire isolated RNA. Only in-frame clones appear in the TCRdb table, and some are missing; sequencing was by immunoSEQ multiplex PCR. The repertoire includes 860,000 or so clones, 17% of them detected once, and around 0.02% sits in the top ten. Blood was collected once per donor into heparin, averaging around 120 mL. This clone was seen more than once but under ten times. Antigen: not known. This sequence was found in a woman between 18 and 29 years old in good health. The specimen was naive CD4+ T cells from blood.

DNA for the CDR3: TGTGCCAGCCGCTCAGAAACAGGGAACTATGGCTACACCTTC. As protein: CASRSETGNYGYTF. The chain is built from TRBV11-2 and TRBJ1-2; maybe TRBD1 (6 bases). Germline CDR1 is SGHAT and CDR2 is FQNNGV. There are 14 residues in the CDR3. The V end was cut by 8 bases, the J end by 2 bases, with 15 bases between. Based on the CDR3 plus reference TRBV11-2 and TRBJ1-2, the full variable domain is EAGVAQSPRYKIIEKRQSVAFWCNPISGHATLYWYQQILGQGPKLLIQFQNNGVVDDSQLPKDRFSAERLKGVDSTLKIQPAKLEDSAVYLCASRSETGNYGYTFGSGTRLTVV.